The 18 T cell receptor beta chains reported below all come from one sample, sequenced in a study of T-cell memory formation after mild COVID-19. TCRdb ran MiXCR on the 5' RACE reads and lists one entry per CDR3 protein. The repertoire holds around 200,000 distinct CDR3 sequences, with about 18% as singletons. Sequences were obtained from PBMCs or a T cell subset sorted from them (not recorded which). These TCRs come from a young man who had mild COVID-19 (a few samples of this study predate the infection). Cell type and time point are not known.

The chain combines TRBV9 with TRBJ1-2; the D is unclear. There are 13 residues in the CDR3. The germline CDR1 and CDR2 sequences are SGDLS and YYNGEE. V gave up 3 bases and J gave up 2 bases, with 8 bases separating them. The CDR3 DNA sequence: TGTGCCAGCAGCGAAGCACTAAACTATGGCTACACCTTC. Its translation: CASSEALNYGYTF.

There are a few counts of this clonotype. J is TRBJ2-4 and V is TRBV3-1, with D perhaps matching TRBD2 (6 bases). The CDR3 has 14 amino acids. From germline, CDR1 is LGHDT and CDR2 YNNKEL (reference sequence). Trimming cost V 2 bases and J 8 bases, with 13 bases left between them. This chain's CDR3 is CASSQQLAGDIQYF. The CDR3 nucleotides read TGTGCCAGCAGCCAACAACTAGCTGGGGACATTCAGTACTTC.

V usage is TRBV19 and J usage is TRBJ1-1; no firm D call. CDR3 length equals 13 residues. CDR1 LNHDA and CDR2 SQIVND come from the germline V gene (reference sequence). V lost 7 bases, J lost 3 bases, and 12 bases lay in between. CDR3 loop: CASTIRGDTEAFF. CDR3 nucleotide sequence: TGTGCCAGTACCATACGGGGAGACACTGAAGCTTTCTTT. Full variable domain (rest looked up from reference TRBV19 and TRBJ1-1): DGGITQSPKYLFRKEGQNVTLSCEQNLNHDAMYWYRQDPGQGLRLIYYSQIVNDFQKGDIAEGYSVSREKKESFPLTVTSAQKNPTAFYLCASTIRGDTEAFFGQGTRLTVV.

The genes are TRBV7-2 and TRBJ1-1; D is perhaps TRBD1 (6 bases). This CDR3 is built from 12 residues. Germline V gene lookup returns CDR1 SGHTA and CDR2 FQGNSA. Trimming removed 5 bases from V and 10 bases from J, with 14 bases in between. CDR3 in amino acids: CASSPTGRGAFF. The CDR3, as DNA: TGTGCCAGCAGCCCGACAGGTAGGGGAGCTTTCTTT.

V is TRBV14 and J is TRBJ2-7, with D possibly being TRBD1 or TRBD2 (5 bases each). Trimming removed 6 bases at V and 11 bases at J, with 17 bases between. This CDR3 is built from 12 residues. Per germline, CDR1 SGHDN and CDR2 FVKESK. CDR3 sequence reads: CASSLGQGLEYF. CDR3 nucleotide sequence: TGTGCCAGCAGTCTCGGACAAGGACTGGAGTACTTC. Drawing the rest from reference TRBV14 and TRBJ2-7, the complete variable domain is EAGVTQFPSHSVIEKGQTVTLRCDPISGHDNLYWYRRVMGKEIKFLLHFVKESKQDESGMPNNRFLAERTGGTYSTLKVQPAELEDSGVYFCASSLGQGLEYFGPGTRLTVT.

J is TRBJ2-5 and V is TRBV12-3 or TRBV12-4; perhaps D is TRBD1 or TRBD2 (5 bases each). This CDR3 contains 12 residues. V was trimmed by 4 bases and J by 7 bases, leaving 10 bases between them. The CDR3 region has the DNA TGTGCCAGCAGTTGGGGTGGGGGGACCCAGTACTTC. Protein sequence: CASSWGGGTQYF.

The rearrangement joins TRBV28 to TRBJ2-1, with 13 bases matching TRBD2. Germline values: CDR1 MDHEN, CDR2 SYDVKM. Losses at the gene ends were 5 bases for V and 0 bases for J; bases not matched to a gene: 7. The CDR3 is made up of 18 amino acids. This CDR3 reads CASSRTSGGRSSYNEQFF. CDR3 coding DNA: TGTGCCAGCAGTCGGACTAGCGGGGGCCGTAGCTCCTACAATGAGCAGTTCTTC.

This clonotype was counted between two and nine times. The chain is built from TRBV4-1 and TRBJ1-5, with 10 bases aligning to TRBD1. Per germline, CDR1 MGHRA and CDR2 YSYEKL. V lost 4 bases, J lost 7 bases, and 13 bases stayed unmatched. This CDR3 contains 17 residues. In DNA, the CDR3 is TGCGCCAGCAGCCCAGCTCCACGGGGACAGGGGAGCCAGCCCCAGCATTTT. The encoded protein is CASSPAPRGQGSQPQHF.

This rearrangement joins TRBV9 to TRBJ1-2; 7 bases match TRBD1. The junction had 11 bases not matched to a gene; V was cut back by 0 bases and J by 0 bases. Per the germline V gene, CDR1 is SGDLS and CDR2 is YYNGEE. The CDR3 covers 18 residues. CDR3 DNA sequence: TGTGCCAGCAGCGTAGCGGGGAGGGGGCAACGAGCTAACTATGGCTACACCTTC. Encoded protein: CASSVAGRGQRANYGYTF.

This chain connects TRBV20-1 to TRBJ1-5, with a possible D match to TRBD1 (5 bases). The CDR3 runs to 14 residues. Per the germline V gene, CDR1 is DFQATT and CDR2 is SNEGSKA (reference sequence). Trimming took 3 bases from V and 0 from J, leaving 9 bases between them. The CDR3 reads CSASRADSNQPQHF. The CDR3 coding sequence is TGCAGTGCTAGCAGGGCAGATAGCAATCAGCCCCAGCATTTT.

The sample holds a few counts of this clonotype. J is TRBJ1-1 and V is TRBV5-4; 7 bases line up with TRBD1. The trim removed 4 bases at V and 6 bases at J, leaving 9 bases unmatched. Germline loops: CDR1 SGHNT, CDR2 YYREEE (reference sequence). The CDR3 loop spans 14 amino acids. The CDR3 loop reads CASSADRERAEAFF. In nucleotides, the CDR3 is TGTGCCAGCAGCGCCGACAGGGAAAGGGCTGAAGCTTTCTTT.

Only a few counts were recorded for this clonotype. V usage is TRBV9 and J usage is TRBJ2-1; D tentatively fits TRBD1 or TRBD2 (5 bases each). V was clipped by 3 bases and J by 0 bases, with 13 bases between them. Germline CDR1 SGDLS, CDR2 YYNGEE. This CDR3 has 16 residues. For the CDR3, the DNA is TGTGCCAGCAGCGGACTCGGGACGGTCTCCTACAATGAGCAGTTCTTC. Its protein product is CASSGLGTVSYNEQFF.

The chain recombines TRBV6-5 with TRBJ2-2; weak D call: TRBD1 (5 bases). Trimming took off 4 bases at V and 4 bases at J, with 10 bases between the two ends. Germline CDR1 reads MNHEY; CDR2 reads SVGAGI. This CDR3 region has 14 residues. The CDR3 loop is CASSLGPLTGELFF. In nucleotides, the CDR3 is TGTGCCAGCAGTTTGGGGCCTCTCACCGGGGAGCTGTTTTTT.

V usage is TRBV7-2 and J usage is TRBJ2-3; 8 nucleotides match TRBD1. The germline V gene has CDR1 SGHTA and CDR2 FQGNSA. The CDR3 consists of 17 residues. Trimming cost V 5 bases and J 1 base; bases outside gene matches: 11. CDR3 region: CASSLDLPGQGTDTQYF. The CDR3 coding sequence is TGTGCCAGCAGCCTCGACCTCCCGGGACAGGGCACAGATACGCAGTATTTT.

The gene calls are TRBV2 and TRBJ2-5; 11 positions match TRBD2. The germline CDR1 and CDR2 sequences are SNHLY and FYNNEI. The CDR3 has 16 amino acids. With 4 bases clipped from V and 2 bases from J, the junction kept 6 bases outside the gene matches. The CDR3 nucleotides are TGTGCCAGCAGTGCGGGGGCTAGCGGGGGGCAAGAGACCCAGTACTTC. Translation gives CASSAGASGGQETQYF.

V is TRBV9 and J is TRBJ2-5; 8 nucleotides match TRBD2. V was pared by 3 bases and J by 4 bases, with 2 bases of the junction left unmatched. Germline lookup yields CDR1 SGDLS and CDR2 YYNGEE. The CDR3 covers 13 residues. The CDR3 region is CASSAGGAETQYF. The CDR3 DNA follows: TGTGCCAGCAGCGCGGGGGGGGCAGAGACCCAGTACTTC.

This clonotype has more than one count but fewer than ten. The chain has TRBV7-9 and TRBJ1-2; tentative D call: TRBD1 (5 bases). Trimming took 4 bases from V and 4 from J, leaving 16 bases between them. Germline V gene sequence: CDR1 SEHNR, CDR2 FQNEAQ (reference sequence). The CDR3 consists of 15 residues. CDR3 DNA: TGTGCCAGCAGCTCGCGGGACCCCGGACGCTATGGCTACACCTTC. Translating it yields CASSSRDPGRYGYTF.

This CDR3 is CASSLLGQGAFGYTF. The CDR3 DNA sequence: TGTGCCAGCAGCTTGTTGGGCCAGGGGGCTTTTGGCTACACCTTC. The V gene is TRBV5-5, the J gene TRBJ1-2; TRBD1 agrees at 8 bases. This CDR3 has 15 amino acids. V shed 1 base and J 7 bases; nucleotides not matched to a gene: 9. Germline V gene sequence: CDR1 SGHKS, CDR2 YYEKEE (reference sequence).